This T cell receptor (beta chain) was sequenced in a study of Graves' ophthalmopathy and Graves' hyperthyroidism. V lost 11 bases to trimming and J lost 0 bases; unmatched junction nucleotides: 6. CDR1 is ENHRY and CDR2 is SYGVKD in the germline V gene. The CDR3 extends over 13 amino acids. This clonotype showed up just a few times. RNA transcripts were the template, and TCR beta CDR3 regions were amplified from them. Second-round multiplex PCR came after a first-round RT-PCR that employed HTBI primers. TCRdb itself ran the multiplex PCR reads through MiXCR, one entry per CDR3 protein. The sample consists of about 1.1 million distinct CDR3 sequences, around a third of them appearing once.

The sequence came from an adult man with Graves' hyperthyroidism. Sequencing input: peripheral blood or thyroid tissue (not recorded which). The genes are TRBV10-3 and TRBJ1-1; TRBD1 matches 7 bases. This CDR3 is CAARDSMNTEAFF. CDR3 nucleotides: TGTGCCGCCCGGGACAGCATGAACACTGAAGCTTTCTTT.